Below are 11 T cell receptor beta chains sequenced from a single sample in a study of T cell clonality in common variable immunodeficiency. TCRdb's table, derived via immunoSEQ multiplex PCR, lists solely in-frame clones and lacks some. Observed in the sample are 40,000 to 45,000 clones, none of them singletons. Sequencing was carried out using peripheral blood mononuclear cells. The receptors originated from a person aged 18-70 years in good health.

This clone was seen ten or more times. The read ends 3 residues early relative to the CDR3; the germline J gene fills the gap. The chain combines TRBV5-1 with TRBJ2-7, with 8 bases identical to TRBD2. The germline V gene has CDR1 SGHRS and CDR2 YFSETQ. CDR3 size: 14 residues. With 3 bases clipped from V and 3 bases from J, the junction kept 5 bases outside the gene matches. CDR3 protein: CASSYRAGGYEQYF. The DNA read from the CDR3 is TGCGCCAGCAGCTACAGGGCGGGAGGCTACGAG.

The table lists this clone with many counts. Sequencing ends 3 residues short of the CDR3 end; the germline J gene provides the rest. The chain links TRBV6-1 to TRBJ1-5, with D perhaps matching TRBD1 (6 bases). The V end lost 1 base, the J end lost 6 bases, and 13 bases lay between the germline ends. The CDR3 runs 15 residues. Germline assignment: CDR1 MNHNS and CDR2 SASEGT. CDR3 in amino acids: CASSEGPGEGQPQHF. CDR3 bases read: TGTGCCAGCAGTGAAGGTCCAGGGGAGGGTCAGCCC.

Note on this clone: The sample has other DNA sequences that encode this CDR3 too. CDR3: CASSSGAPNQPQHF. CDR3 DNA, as far as it was read: TGCGCCAGCAGCTCAGGGGCCCCCAATCAGCCC. V gene TRBV5-1 combines with J gene TRBJ1-5, with TRBD1 as a possible D gene (6 bases). The read ends 3 residues shy of where the CDR3 ends; the end is completed using the germline J gene. The ends were cut back, 3 bases at V and 3 bases at J, with 10 bases in the middle. The CDR3 loop spans 14 amino acids. The germline CDR1 and CDR2 sequences are SGHRS and YFSETQ.

Many counts were recorded for this clone. The read ends 3 residues before the CDR3 terminus; that terminus is restored from the germline J gene. The gene calls are TRBV28 and TRBJ2-3; 7 bases map to TRBD2. Germline trimming cut 5 bases from V and 4 bases from J; bases unmatched to any gene: 6. Germline V lookup: CDR1 MDHEN, CDR2 SYDVKM. CDR3 length: 14 amino acids. CDR3 sequence: CASSPPGLPDTQYF. CDR3 bases read: TGTGCCAGCAGTCCTCCGGGACTACCAGATACG.

This clone has ten or more counts. The read comes to an end 3 residues before the CDR3 does, leaving the germline J gene to fill in the end. The genes are TRBV9 and TRBJ2-1; perhaps TRBD2 as D (6 bases). The germline CDR1 and CDR2 sequences are SGDLS and YYNGEE. Between the trimmed V and J ends, which lost 0 bases and 0 bases, there was a span of 10 bases. CDR3 size: 16 residues. CDR3 amino acids: CASSVAGDPSYNEQFF. The part of the CDR3 DNA that was read is TGTGCCAGCAGCGTAGCGGGGGACCCCTCCTACAATGAG.

There are many counts of this clone. The read is 3 residues too short to cover the CDR3 end, so that end is filled in from the germline J gene. The V call is TRBV27, the J call TRBJ1-4; D is uncertain. Trimming removed 2 bases at V and 6 bases at J, with 10 bases between. Per germline, CDR1 MNHEY and CDR2 SMNVEV (reference sequence). This CDR3 is 14 amino acids long. The chain's CDR3 is CASSLRGLDEKLFF. The sequenced CDR3 bases are TGTGCCAGCAGTTTAAGAGGGTTGGATGAAAAA.

This clone has just a few counts. The read ends 3 residues early relative to the CDR3; the germline J gene fills the gap. The chain joins TRBV7-9 to TRBJ1-3, with D possibly matching TRBD1 (6 bases). Germline V gives CDR1 SEHNR, CDR2 FQNEAQ (reference sequence). The CDR3 consists of 13 residues. V shed 5 bases and J shed 3 bases, with 8 bases lying between them. The chain's CDR3 is CASSQGFGNTIYF. The sequenced CDR3 bases are TGTGCCAGCAGCCAGGGGTTTGGAAACACC.

This clone was picked up a small number of times. Read sequence stops 3 residues before the CDR3 end, and the germline J gene provides the missing end. The chain combines TRBV20-1 with TRBJ2-1; the match to TRBD2 covers 8 bases. Trimming took 0 bases from V and 5 from J; bases not matched to a gene: 6. CDR3 length: 15 amino acids. CDR1 and CDR2 from the germline V gene are DFQATT and SNEGSKA (reference sequence). The CDR3 reads CSARDQRERNNEQFF. Partial CDR3 DNA: TGCAGTGCTAGAGATCAGCGGGAGAGGAACAATGAG.

This clone has ten or more counts. Read sequence stops 3 residues before the CDR3 end, and the germline J gene provides the missing end. The chain combines TRBV20-1 with TRBJ1-2, with 8 bases identical to TRBD1. V lost 1 base to trimming and J lost 3 bases; unmatched junction nucleotides: 4. The CDR3 is made up of 14 amino acids. The germline V gene encodes CDR1 DFQATT and CDR2 SNEGSKA (reference sequence). Incomplete CDR3 DNA: TGCAGTGCTAGAGTCGGACAGGGATACTATGGC. Amino acid sequence: CSARVGQGYYG. The CDR3 reads in full as CSARVGQGYYGYTF.

This clone is termed medium-sized. Relative to the germline gene, one junction end is altered; a read error may explain this. The CDR3 extends 3 residues past the end of the read, so its final part is completed from the germline J gene. The chain carries TRBV4-2 and TRBJ2-3; 11 bases are shared with TRBD2. CDR1 LGHNA and CDR2 YNFKEQ come from the germline V gene. The CDR3 is made up of 20 amino acids. CDR3 DNA, as far as it was read: TGTGCCAGCAACCAACCGGGAATAGCGGGGGGGTTTTTCCGTATTGATACG. Amino acids: CASNQPGIAGGFFRIDT. The entire CDR3 reads CASNQPGIAGGFFRIDTQYF.

This clone was picked up many times. The read ends 3 residues shy of where the CDR3 ends; the end is completed using the germline J gene. The V and J genes are TRBV5-1 and TRBJ2-1; D gene uncertain. V was trimmed by 7 bases and J by 3 bases, leaving 14 bases between them. Germline loops: CDR1 SGHRS, CDR2 YFSETQ. The CDR3 consists of 14 residues. Here the CDR3 reads CASAGGSYYNEQFF. The sequenced CDR3 bases are TGCGCCAGCGCCGGCGGTTCTTACTACAATGAG.